A selection of T cell receptor beta chains follows, all from one sample in a study of cytomegalovirus exposure and HLA in healthy donors. Profiling relied on immunoSEQ multiplex PCR, and the TCRdb table lists in-frame clones only, not all of them. Here the sample spans 150,000 to 200,000 clones, roughly 84% being singletons. Sequencing input: PBMCs. Receptor source: a man between 18 and 35 years old in good health and CMV-seropositive. The CDR3 runs from the conserved cysteine through the conserved F or W.

TRBJ2-5 | TRBV7-9 | CASSLRGEQETQYF
TRBJ1-5 | TRBV6-5 | CASSSGTGNQPQHF
TRBJ2-1 | TRBV4-3 | CASSQVLLAGTRLEQFF
TRBJ1-4 | TRBV5-1 | CASSTTGLTNEKLFF
TRBJ1-2 | TRBV7-3 | CASKGVNGYTF
TRBJ2-7 | TRBV19 | CASRPTGADEQYF
TRBJ2-7 | TRBV5-1 | CASSRGRGEGYEQYF
TRBJ1-2 | TRBV4-3 | CASSHRQGNYGYTF
TRBJ2-2 | TRBV4-1 | CASSQELGGGTGELFF
TRBJ2-3 | TRBV9 | CASSTPSGGAWNTQYF
TRBJ2-1 | TRBV7-7 | CASSLADSHGNEQFF
TRBJ1-1 | TRBV11-2 | CASSPRVTEAFF
TRBJ2-1 | TRBV19 | CASTAAGGVANEQFF
TRBJ2-5 | TRBV5-4 | CASSLEAGETQYF
TRBJ1-3 | TRBV9 | CASSLTGDSSGNTIYF
TRBJ1-3 | TRBV6-5 | CASMQGEVGNTIYF
TRBJ2-7 | TRBV6-1 | CASSEWASGFSYEQYF
TRBJ2-5 | TRBV5-1 | CASSGDSTQETQYF
TRBJ2-7 | TRBV5-4 | CASSPDGGGASYEQYF
TRBJ1-1 | TRBV21-1 | CASSNFMNTEAFF
TRBJ2-7 | TRBV18 | CASSPETGGYEQYF
TRBJ2-7 | TRBV15 | CATSREDGAYEQYF
TRBJ1-1 | TRBV13 | CASGWGVEAEAFF